This T cell receptor beta chain was identified in a study of vaccination and CD4 T cells after COVID-19. Treatment meaning: 10-day PBMC culture with coronavirus spike peptide pools or control peptides (ViraFEST assay). Oncomine TCR Beta short-read sequencing was applied to DNA from cultured CD4+ T cells. TCRdb re-called the PCR reads through MiXCR, storing one row per CDR3 protein. The sample has tens of thousands of distinct CDR3 sequences, roughly 52% seen once. This clonotype was counted between two and nine times. Its target is unknown. The receptor was derived from a human donor who received a COVID-19 vaccine. This sample comprised CD4+ T cells from blood, cultured in vitro, obtained before SARS-CoV-2 vaccination.

The CDR3 sequence is CASSIGGGGARNSPLHF. DNA for the CDR3: TGTGCCAGTAGTATAGGTGGTGGGGGCGCGAGGAATTCACCCCTCCACTTT. The chain links TRBV19 to TRBJ1-6, with D perhaps TRBD1 (6 bases). CDR3 size: 17 residues. The germline CDR1 and CDR2 sequences are LNHDA and SQIVND (reference sequence). V was clipped by 1 base and J by 7 bases, with 17 bases between them.